This T cell receptor beta chain originates from a study of T cells in Graves' hyperthyroidism and ophthalmopathy. Germline V gives CDR1 SEHNR, CDR2 FQNEAQ (reference sequence). The CDR3 is 14 residues long. With 5 bases removed from V and 10 bases from J, the gap between germline ends came to 15 bases. Amplification of TCR beta CDR3 regions was performed using RNA transcripts as template. During a first-round RT-PCR of the TCR CDR3, the HTBI primer set was used. TCRdb re-derived calls from the multiplex PCR reads in MiXCR, one entry per CDR3 protein. The sample yields 500,000 to 600,000 distinct CDR3 sequences, roughly 50% seen once.

The source of this sequence is a woman under 30 with Graves' hyperthyroidism. The sequencing sample was made of peripheral blood or thyroid tissue (not recorded which). V gene TRBV7-9 combines with J gene TRBJ1-6; a possible D gene is TRBD1 (5 bases). The CDR3 reads CASSPAGRRSPLHF. Written as DNA, the CDR3 is TGTGCCAGCAGCCCAGCGGGGCGACGGTCACCCCTCCACTTT.